This entry concerns a single TCR beta chain. Anyone with autoimmune disease history or systemic immunosuppression was excluded. These data are taken from a study of OX40 agonist ivuxolimab in advanced cancers. Germline CDR1 reads SGHRS; CDR2 reads YFSETQ. V shed 4 bases and J shed 1 base, with 9 bases lying between them. There are 14 residues in the CDR3. TCRdb keeps only in-frame clones here, not all; method: immunoSEQ multiplex PCR. The data show tens of thousands of clones, around 88% seen once. The source of this sequence is an adult with an advanced solid tumor such as melanoma, head and neck, liver or kidney cancer. The chain is built from TRBV5-1 and TRBJ1-3; D gene uncertain. The specimen was CD4+ or CD8+ T cells sorted from blood, collected in a trial of the OX40 agonist ivuxolimab. The CDR3 loop is CASSPKGSGNTIYF. The CDR3 bases are TGCGCCAGCAGCCCAAAAGGTTCTGGAAACACCATATATTTT.